The 10 T cell receptor beta chains reported below all come from one sample, sequenced in a study of blood T cell repertoires in COVID-19. The table came from immunoSEQ multiplex PCR; TCRdb's copy has only in-frame clones and leaves some out. This table holds about 42,000 clones, more than 80% found once. Input material: peripheral blood. These receptors all come from a man aged 25-45 years with active or convalescent COVID-19.

The chain employs TRBV5-5 and TRBJ1-1, with D unresolved. Trimming removed 5 bases at V and 7 bases at J, with 15 bases between. Germline CDR1 is SGHKS and CDR2 is YYEKEE (reference sequence). This CDR3 is 13 amino acids long. CDR3 protein: CASRAGLAYEAFF. Here the CDR3 DNA reads TGTGCCAGCAGAGCCGGGTTAGCCTATGAAGCTTTCTTT. The full variable domain, rest sourced from reference TRBV5-5 and TRBJ1-1, is DAGVTQSPTHLIKTRGQQVTLRCSPISGHKSVSWYQQVLGQGPQFIFQYYEKEERGRGNFPDRFSARQFPNYSSELNVNALLLGDSALYLCASRAGLAYEAFFGQGTRLTVV.

The chain links TRBV6-4 to TRBJ2-1; D perhaps matches TRBD2 (5 bases). The CDR3 is made up of 14 amino acids. Germline V gives CDR1 MRHNA, CDR2 SNTAGT. Deletions cut 0 bases from V and 11 bases from J, with 14 bases between. CDR3 loop: CASSDSSGKNQQFF. The CDR3 DNA sequence: TGTGCCAGCAGTGACTCTTCGGGGAAAAATCAGCAGTTCTTC.

This clone occurred once. CDR3 residues: CASSYFQGNYGYTF. The CDR3, as DNA: TGTGCCAGCAGTTACTTTCAGGGGAACTATGGCTACACCTTC. The J gene is TRBJ1-2, the V gene TRBV6-5; weak D call: TRBD1 (6 bases). The CDR3 covers 14 residues. Germline values: CDR1 MNHEY, CDR2 SVGAGI. Trimming removed 1 base from V and 2 bases from J, with 8 bases in between.

CDR3 region: CASSQNLGGKETQYF. The CDR3 DNA is TGTGCCAGCAGCCAAAATTTGGGGGGGAAAGAGACCCAGTACTTC. The rearrangement joins TRBV3-1 (or the pseudogene TRBV3-2) to TRBJ2-5, with 7 bases lining up with TRBD2. J was trimmed by 3 bases and V by 2 bases; bases with no gene match: 6. Germline loops: CDR1 LGHDT, CDR2 YNNKEL (reference sequence). This CDR3 spans 15 amino acids.

This clone was detected a few times. This sequence joins TRBV10-2 and TRBJ1-4, with TRBD1 matching 10 bases. Germline values: CDR1 WSHSY, CDR2 SAAADI. The CDR3 runs to 16 residues. J gave up 2 bases and V 10 bases, and 10 bases lay outside the gene matches. CDR3 nucleotides: TGCGCCACCCAGCCGGGACAGGGGATCACTAATGAAAAACTGTTTTTT. This codes for CATQPGQGITNEKLFF.

The chain links TRBV13 to TRBJ2-7; D gene unclear. The CDR3 extends over 12 amino acids. Trimming took off 5 bases at V and 0 bases at J, with 5 bases between the two ends. Germline V gene lookup returns CDR1 PRHDT and CDR2 FYEKMQ (reference sequence). CDR3 bases: TGTGCCAGCAGCCTAACCTCCTACGAGCAGTACTTC. It specifies CASSLTSYEQYF.

This clone was recorded once. The rearrangement joins TRBV11-2 to TRBJ2-1, with TRBD2 as a possible D gene (7 bases). Germline assignment: CDR1 SGHAT and CDR2 FQNNGV. Trimming pared 5 bases from V and 7 bases from J, leaving 18 bases between. The CDR3 extends over 15 amino acids. This CDR3 reads CASSPAPGGANEQFF. The CDR3 DNA is TGTGCCAGCAGCCCCGCCCCTGGGGGGGCGAATGAGCAGTTCTTC.

The chain couples TRBV19 to TRBJ1-3; the D is unclear. From germline, CDR1 is LNHDA and CDR2 SQIVND (reference sequence). Trimming removed 5 bases at V and 0 bases at J, with 11 bases between. The CDR3 covers 15 residues. This CDR3 is CASSLVQSSGNTIYF. The CDR3 bases are TGTGCCAGTAGTTTGGTACAGAGCTCTGGAAACACCATATATTTT.

The V and J genes are TRBV6-5 and TRBJ1-1, with D maybe TRBD1 (6 bases). V was cut by 7 bases and J by 4 bases, with 16 bases left in between. The CDR3 runs to 14 residues. Germline-derived CDR1 and CDR2 are MNHEY and SVGAGI. The CDR3 DNA follows: TGTGCCAGCAAACAAGGACAGCAGGTCACTGAAGCTTTCTTT. This gives the protein CASKQGQQVTEAFF.

The chain couples TRBV9 to TRBJ2-3; unclear D gene. Germline-derived CDR1 and CDR2 are SGDLS and YYNGEE. The germline V and J ends were trimmed by 1 base and 0 bases, with 6 bases remaining between them. This CDR3 is 14 amino acids long. CDR3 sequence: CASSVLRSTDTQYF. The CDR3 nucleotides read TGTGCCAGCAGCGTACTCAGAAGCACAGATACGCAGTATTTT.